These 13 T cell receptor beta chains were sequenced from one sample in a study of vaccination and CD4 T cells after COVID-19. Cultured CD4+ T cell DNA underwent sequencing with the Oncomine TCR Beta short-read assay. TCRdb re-derived calls from the PCR reads in MiXCR, one entry per CDR3 protein. Of about 19,000 distinct CDR3 sequences listed, 30% to 40% are singletons. Described treatment: roughly 11-day PBMC culture with coronavirus spike peptide pools or control peptides (ViraFEST assay). Antigens for these TCRs are unknown. Source material: cultured CD4+ T cells from blood. The source is a human donor with COVID-19.

This chain uses TRBV12-3 or TRBV12-4 with TRBJ1-2; no clear D gene. Trimming cost V 6 bases and J 6 bases, with 14 bases left between them. CDR3 length: 13 residues. The DNA of the CDR3 is TGTGCCAGCAGAACCGGGAGTGGGCATGGCTACACCTTC. Encoded protein: CASRTGSGHGYTF.

CDR3 coding DNA: TGCGCCAGCAGCTTGCGAGGGTTAGGAGAGACCCAGTACTTC. Residues: CASSLRGLGETQYF. V and J are TRBV5-1 and TRBJ2-5, with D maybe TRBD2 (5 bases). CDR3 size: 14 residues. V lost 1 base and J lost 4, with 11 bases in between. Germline V lookup: CDR1 SGHRS, CDR2 YFSETQ.

This clonotype has just a few counts. The chain couples TRBV20-1 to TRBJ2-3, with D perhaps TRBD1 (6 bases). Germline V gives CDR1 DFQATT, CDR2 SNEGSKA (reference sequence). This CDR3 spans 14 amino acids. Here the CDR3 reads CSEYRDTDTDTQYF. DNA for the CDR3: TGCAGCGAATACCGGGACACAGATACAGATACGCAGTATTTT.

This chain links TRBV20-1 with TRBJ2-1; either TRBD1 or TRBD2 may fit D (5 bases each). Trimming pared 3 bases from V and 8 bases from J, leaving 20 bases between. The CDR3 has 15 amino acids. Germline CDR1 is DFQATT and CDR2 is SNEGSKA (reference sequence). The CDR3 here is CSASESAGPRDEQFF. Here the CDR3 DNA reads TGCAGTGCTAGTGAGTCGGCAGGGCCGAGGGATGAGCAGTTCTTC.

The J gene is TRBJ1-1, the V gene TRBV6-5, with D possibly TRBD1 on 5 matching bases. The CDR3 runs to 16 residues. Germline V gene lookup returns CDR1 MNHEY and CDR2 SVGAGI. V lost 0 bases to trimming and J lost 4 bases, with 15 bases between them. CDR3 loop: CASSYSAMGRSTEAFF. The CDR3 bases are TGTGCCAGCAGTTACTCGGCTATGGGGCGGAGCACTGAAGCTTTCTTT.

The gene calls are TRBV7-8 and TRBJ1-2; D is unclear. Germline CDR1 SGHVS, CDR2 FQNEAQ. The CDR3 covers 15 residues. Trimming stripped 1 base from V and 4 bases from J, with 13 bases between. This CDR3 reads CASSLDPGIPYGYTF. Here the CDR3 DNA reads TGTGCCAGCAGCTTAGATCCGGGGATCCCCTATGGCTACACCTTC. Full variable domain (remainder filled in from reference TRBV7-8 and TRBJ1-2): GAGVSQSPRYKVAKRGQDVALRCDPISGHVSLFWYQQALGQGPEFLTYFQNEAQLDKSGLPSDRFFAERPEGSVSTLKIQRTQQEDSAVYLCASSLDPGIPYGYTFGSGTRLTVV.

The rearrangement uses TRBV19 and TRBJ2-2; tentative D call: TRBD1 (5 bases). The V end was cut by 8 bases, the J end by 2 bases, with 18 bases between. The CDR3 is 16 amino acids. The germline gives CDR1 LNHDA, CDR2 SQIVND (reference sequence). Here the CDR3 reads CASATKGQGNTGELFF. CDR3 DNA: TGTGCCAGTGCCACGAAGGGGCAGGGAAACACCGGGGAGCTGTTTTTT.

The table lists this clonotype with a few counts. This sequence joins TRBV15 and TRBJ2-6; tentatively, D is TRBD2 (6 bases). CDR1 and CDR2 from the germline V gene are LNHNV and YYDKDF (reference sequence). V lost 1 base to trimming and J lost 3 bases, with 7 bases between them. This CDR3 comprises 15 residues. The CDR3 sequence is CATSRGGDGANVLTF. CDR3 DNA: TGTGCCACCAGCAGAGGGGGGGATGGGGCCAACGTCCTGACTTTC.

This rearrangement joins TRBV30 to TRBJ2-7; TRBD1 matches at 7 bases. CDR1 and CDR2 (germline): GTSNPN, SVGIG (reference sequence). V dropped 4 bases and J dropped 3; count of bases not matched to a gene: 15. The length of the CDR3 is 16 residues. CDR3 sequence reads: CAWTLGMSGQSYEQYF. CDR3 bases: TGTGCCTGGACGCTAGGCATGTCGGGACAGAGCTACGAGCAGTACTTC.

This chain links TRBV7-3 with TRBJ2-1; 7 nucleotides align to TRBD1. The germline gives CDR1 SGHTA, CDR2 FQGTGA. The length of the CDR3 is 15 residues. With 4 bases clipped from V and 0 bases from J, the junction kept 3 bases outside the gene matches. DNA for the CDR3: TGTGCCAGCAGCTACGACAGGGCCTCCTACAATGAGCAGTTCTTC. Translation gives CASSYDRASYNEQFF.

V and J are TRBV19 and TRBJ1-2; 7 nucleotides line up with TRBD1. The CDR3 consists of 14 residues. Germline lookup yields CDR1 LNHDA and CDR2 SQIVND (reference sequence). Losses at the gene ends were 9 bases for V and 7 bases for J; bases not matched to a gene: 14. The chain's CDR3 is CASTQMDRQSGYTF. The CDR3 DNA sequence: TGTGCCAGCACCCAAATGGACAGGCAGAGTGGCTACACCTTC.

There are a few counts of this clonotype. The gene calls are TRBV19 and TRBJ1-3; D gene ambiguous. The germline CDR1 and CDR2 sequences are LNHDA and SQIVND (reference sequence). The CDR3 totals 12 residues. Deletions cut 7 bases from V and 6 bases from J, with 10 bases between. The CDR3 sequence: CASTFSENTIYF. Here the CDR3 DNA reads TGTGCCAGTACCTTTTCGGAAAACACCATATATTTT.

This clonotype has just a few counts. J is TRBJ2-3 and V is TRBV7-9, with D unclear. This CDR3 spans 14 amino acids. Germline CDR1 is SEHNR and CDR2 is FQNEAQ (reference sequence). Trimming shortened V by 3 bases and J by 3 bases, and 10 bases separated the two germline ends. CDR3 nucleotide sequence: TGTGCCAGCAGCTTGGGGTCTGCAACAGATACGCAGTATTTT. This encodes CASSLGSATDTQYF.